A single T cell receptor beta chain is shown here with its context. V shed 3 bases, J shed 4 bases, and the junction held 10 bases outside the gene matches. The CDR3 has 17 residues. Per germline, CDR1 SGHRS and CDR2 YFSETQ. This specimen belongs to a study of memory CD8 T cells in hepatitis C reinfection. Time point: pre-reinfection, 55 to 20 weeks before reinfection detection. Sorted cells were sequenced directly ex vivo without any in vitro expansion. At all three reinfection time points, viable CD3+ CD8+ CD45RO- cells from a couple of donors served as controls. The data were produced by immunoSEQ multiplex PCR, yet TCRdb's version contains in-frame clones alone and is incomplete. Of about 50,000 clones in the sample, roughly nine tenths were seen once.

The sample was naive CD8+ T cells sorted from blood. This TCR derives from a man younger than 35 with hepatitis C virus infection. This chain uses TRBV5-1 with TRBJ2-2; TRBD1 aligns across 9 bases. CDR3 DNA: TGCGCCAGCAGCTCGGGGCCGGGACAGGGAGGCACCGGGGAGCTGTTTTTT. Protein sequence: CASSSGPGQGGTGELFF.